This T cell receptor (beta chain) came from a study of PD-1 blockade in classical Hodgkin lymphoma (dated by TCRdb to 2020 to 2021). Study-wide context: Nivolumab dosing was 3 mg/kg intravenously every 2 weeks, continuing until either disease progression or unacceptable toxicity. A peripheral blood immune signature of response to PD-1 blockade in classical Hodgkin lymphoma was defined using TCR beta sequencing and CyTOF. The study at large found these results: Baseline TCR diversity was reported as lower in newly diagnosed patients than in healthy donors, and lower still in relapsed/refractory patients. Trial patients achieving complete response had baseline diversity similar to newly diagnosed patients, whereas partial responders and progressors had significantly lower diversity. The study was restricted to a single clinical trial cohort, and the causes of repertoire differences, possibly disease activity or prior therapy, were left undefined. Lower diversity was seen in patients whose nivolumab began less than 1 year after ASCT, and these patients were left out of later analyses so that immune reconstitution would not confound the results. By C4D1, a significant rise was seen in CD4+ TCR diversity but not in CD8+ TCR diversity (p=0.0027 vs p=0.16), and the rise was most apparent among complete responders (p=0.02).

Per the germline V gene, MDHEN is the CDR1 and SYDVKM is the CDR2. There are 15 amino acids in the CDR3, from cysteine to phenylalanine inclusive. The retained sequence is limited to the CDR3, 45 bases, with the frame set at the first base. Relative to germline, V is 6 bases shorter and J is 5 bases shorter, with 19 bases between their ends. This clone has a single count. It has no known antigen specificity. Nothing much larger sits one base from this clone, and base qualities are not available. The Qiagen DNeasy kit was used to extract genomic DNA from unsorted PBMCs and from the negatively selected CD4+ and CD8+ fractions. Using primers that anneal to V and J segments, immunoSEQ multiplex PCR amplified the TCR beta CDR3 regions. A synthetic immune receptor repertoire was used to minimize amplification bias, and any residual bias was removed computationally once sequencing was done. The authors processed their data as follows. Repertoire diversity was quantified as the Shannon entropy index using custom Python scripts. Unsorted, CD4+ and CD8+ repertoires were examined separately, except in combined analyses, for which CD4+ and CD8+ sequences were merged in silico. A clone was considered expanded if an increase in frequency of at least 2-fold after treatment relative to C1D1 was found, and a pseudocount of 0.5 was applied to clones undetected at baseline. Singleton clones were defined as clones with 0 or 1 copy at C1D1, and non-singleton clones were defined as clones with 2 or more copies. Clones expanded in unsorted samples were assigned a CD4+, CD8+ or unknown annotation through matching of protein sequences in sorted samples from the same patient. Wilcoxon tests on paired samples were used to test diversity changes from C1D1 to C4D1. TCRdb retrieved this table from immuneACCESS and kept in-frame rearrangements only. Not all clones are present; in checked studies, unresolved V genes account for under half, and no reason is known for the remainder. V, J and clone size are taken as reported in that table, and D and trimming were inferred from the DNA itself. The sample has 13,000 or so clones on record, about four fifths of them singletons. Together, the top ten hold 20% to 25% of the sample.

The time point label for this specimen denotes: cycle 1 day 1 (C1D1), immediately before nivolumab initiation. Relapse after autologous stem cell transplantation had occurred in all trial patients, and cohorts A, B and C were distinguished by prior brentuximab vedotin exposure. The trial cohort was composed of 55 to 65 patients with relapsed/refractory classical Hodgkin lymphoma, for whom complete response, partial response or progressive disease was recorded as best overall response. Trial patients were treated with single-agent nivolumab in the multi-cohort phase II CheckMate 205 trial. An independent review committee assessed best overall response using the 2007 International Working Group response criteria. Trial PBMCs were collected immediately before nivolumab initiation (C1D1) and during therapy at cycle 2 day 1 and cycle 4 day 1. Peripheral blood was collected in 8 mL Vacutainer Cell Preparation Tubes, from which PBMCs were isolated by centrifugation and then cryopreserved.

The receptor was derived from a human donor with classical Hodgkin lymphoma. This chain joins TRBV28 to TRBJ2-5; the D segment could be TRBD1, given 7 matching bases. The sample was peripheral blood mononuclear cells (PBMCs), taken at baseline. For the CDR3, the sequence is CASSPDRRGYETQYF. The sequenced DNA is TGTGCCAGCAGCCCGGACAGGAGGGGGTACGAGACCCAGTACTTC.